This T cell receptor beta chain was sequenced during a study of T cells in Graves' hyperthyroidism and ophthalmopathy. On the study more broadly: Upon initial diagnosis and before any treatment, peripheral blood was collected. Points from the study as a whole: Ophthalmopathy was told apart from stable hyperthyroidism by a 13 V-J model. Most thyroid clonotypes with frequency above 0.001 were detected in blood.

Authors of the study amplified TCR beta CDR3 regions from RNA transcripts. The study used the HTBI primer set for a first-round RT-PCR of the TCR CDR3. TCRdb recomputed calls from the multiplex PCR reads with MiXCR, one row per CDR3 protein. The data contain 200,000 to 250,000 distinct CDR3 sequences, 17% of them seen just once; the ten biggest clones take up under 65%. CDR1 is SNHLY and CDR2 is FYNNEI in the germline V gene. After removal of 2 bases from V and 4 bases from J, the junction contained 1 base not matched to a gene. The CDR3 runs to 13 residues. In regard to this clonotype: Its antigen is not identified.

Exclusion of a patient resulted from uncontrolled infection, other autoimmune disease, pregnancy or lactation. The chain employs TRBV2 and TRBJ1-2, with 7 bases that match TRBD1. What was sequenced was blood. This clonotype was sampled from a man in his fifties or sixties with Graves' hyperthyroidism. The CDR3 bases are TGTGCCAGCAGTGAAAAGGGGGCCTATGGCTACACCTTC. Translated, it gives CASSEKGAYGYTF.